Described below is a single T cell receptor beta chain sequence and its context. As yet, its antigen is unknown. At one boundary the junction diverges from the germline segment, which might be a read error. Germline CDR1 SQVTM, CDR2 ANQGSEA. The CDR3 is made up of 15 amino acids. This sample's RNA came from whole unsorted tissue. This non-tumor lung sample came from over 3 cm beyond the tumor edge. TCRbeta libraries were built with three rounds of nested PCR, modified from ARM-PCR. In TCRdb, the multiplex PCR reads were re-called with MiXCR into one record per CDR3 protein. The sample has 80,000 to 100,000 distinct CDR3 sequences, roughly 80% seen once. This record belongs to a study of tumor and adjacent non-tumor tissue in lung cancer. Overall study context: The cohort had under 15 adenocarcinoma, 2 squamous cell and 1 small cell patients. Patients were aged about 31 to 76, approximately ten men and about 5 women, stage I to III.

Regarding the study as a whole: Shorter survival was associated with higher TCR diversity in tumors. Normal lung showed higher cumulative top 100 clone frequency than tumor.

The sequenced sample was distant non-tumor lung tissue. The chain uses TRBV29-1 and TRBJ2-1, with D uncertain. The sequence was obtained from a man aged 55-75 years with small cell lung cancer. For the CDR3, the DNA is TGCAGTGTTGTATCCCGCTCGACTCGGTACAATGAGCAGTTCTTC. Its protein product is CSVVSRSTRYNEQFF.